The rows below give T cell receptor beta chains drawn from one sample of a study of technical replicates of blood from several donors. Sequencing used immunoSEQ multiplex PCR; TCRdb keeps in-frame clones, though not all of them. The sample yields approximately 41,000 clones, 90% to 97% seen once. Sample: T cells isolated from PBMCs. These receptors originate from a human donor in good health. Each CDR3 is given with its conserved first and last residue. The D gene is left open where the match is weak. Expanded clones get a size class; other rows say once, few or many, or leave the size out.

v_gene: TRBV19
abundance: NA
j_gene: TRBJ2-1
d_gene: TRBD1
CDR3aa: CASSARTGLNEQFF
CDR3nt: TGTGCCAGTAGTGCCAGGACAGGGCTTAATGAGCAGTTCTTC

v_gene: TRBV15
abundance: NA
j_gene: TRBJ2-1
d_gene: NA
CDR3aa: CATSRGTANEQFF
CDR3nt: TGTGCCACCAGCAGAGGGACAGCTAATGAGCAGTTCTTC

v_gene: TRBV11-2
abundance: NA
j_gene: TRBJ1-1
d_gene: NA
CDR3aa: CASSYGGGRTEAFF
CDR3nt: TGTGCCAGCAGCTACGGGGGGGGACGCACTGAAGCTTTCTTT

v_gene: TRBV7-3
abundance: NA
j_gene: TRBJ2-1
d_gene: TRBD2
CDR3aa: CASSFAGGPHNEQFF
CDR3nt: TGTGCCAGCAGCTTTGCGGGAGGGCCCCACAATGAGCAGTTCTTC

v_gene: TRBV6-4
abundance: NA
j_gene: TRBJ2-2
d_gene: TRBD2
CDR3aa: CASSERETGELFF
CDR3nt: TGTGCCAGCAGTGAGCGGGAGACCGGGGAGCTGTTTTTT

v_gene: TRBV7-2
abundance: once
j_gene: TRBJ1-5
d_gene: NA
CDR3aa: CASSLSLLYSNQPQHF
CDR3nt: TGTGCCAGCAGCTTAAGCTTGCTTTATAGCAATCAGCCCCAGCATTTT

v_gene: TRBV4-1
abundance: once
j_gene: TRBJ2-7
d_gene: NA
CDR3aa: CASSQTPSGLHYEQYF
CDR3nt: TGCGCCAGCAGCCAAACTCCCTCGGGACTCCACTACGAGCAGTACTTC

v_gene: TRBV6-1
abundance: NA
j_gene: TRBJ2-7
d_gene: TRBD2
CDR3aa: CASSALREINEQYF
CDR3nt: TGTGCCAGCAGTGCTCTGCGGGAGATCAACGAGCAGTACTTC

v_gene: TRBV10-1
abundance: NA
j_gene: TRBJ1-1
d_gene: NA
CDR3aa: CASSENRDTEAFF
CDR3nt: TGCGCCAGCAGTGAGAACAGAGACACTGAAGCTTTCTTT

v_gene: TRBV7-9
abundance: NA
j_gene: TRBJ2-7
d_gene: TRBD2
CDR3aa: CASSHAPSGRAGEQYF
CDR3nt: TGTGCCAGCAGCCACGCCCCCAGCGGGAGGGCAGGGGAGCAGTACTTC

v_gene: TRBV11-3
abundance: NA
j_gene: TRBJ1-1
d_gene: NA
CDR3aa: CASSFEGTEAFF
CDR3nt: TGTGCCAGCAGCTTCGAGGGCACTGAAGCTTTCTTT

v_gene: TRBV5-6
abundance: NA
j_gene: TRBJ1-2
d_gene: NA
CDR3aa: CASSYLQGYYGYTF
CDR3nt: TGTGCCAGCAGCTACTTACAGGGCTACTATGGCTACACCTTC

v_gene: TRBV19
abundance: NA
j_gene: TRBJ1-2
d_gene: NA
CDR3aa: CASSIDLEVGNYGYTF
CDR3nt: TGTGCCAGTAGTATAGATCTGGAGGTTGGGAACTATGGCTACACCTTC

v_gene: TRBV6-1
abundance: NA
j_gene: TRBJ2-1
d_gene: NA
CDR3aa: CASRGGVTYNEQFF
CDR3nt: TGTGCCAGCAGAGGGGGAGTAACCTACAATGAGCAGTTCTTC

v_gene: TRBV10-3
abundance: NA
j_gene: TRBJ2-7
d_gene: NA
CDR3aa: CAISEVDYEQYF
CDR3nt: TGTGCCATCAGTGAGGTAGACTACGAGCAGTACTTC

v_gene: TRBV5-4
abundance: NA
j_gene: TRBJ2-3
d_gene: NA
CDR3aa: CASSLDRPDTQYF
CDR3nt: TGTGCCAGCAGCTTGGACAGACCAGATACGCAGTATTTT

v_gene: TRBV6-1
abundance: NA
j_gene: TRBJ2-5
d_gene: NA
CDR3aa: CASGGSPENGETQYF
CDR3nt: TGTGCCAGTGGAGGCAGCCCAGAGAATGGAGAGACCCAGTACTTC

v_gene: TRBV4-1
abundance: once
j_gene: TRBJ2-1
d_gene: TRBD2
CDR3aa: CASSQLAGVAREQFF
CDR3nt: TGCGCCAGCAGCCAACTAGCGGGAGTGGCGCGTGAGCAGTTCTTC

v_gene: TRBV5-1
abundance: NA
j_gene: TRBJ2-1
d_gene: TRBD2
CDR3aa: CASSSRTSGRLDNEQFF
CDR3nt: TGCGCCAGCAGCTCTAGGACTAGCGGGAGGCTCGACAATGAGCAGTTCTTC

v_gene: TRBV6-6
abundance: NA
j_gene: TRBJ1-5
d_gene: NA
CDR3aa: CASSYEANQPQHF
CDR3nt: TGTGCCAGCAGTTACGAAGCCAATCAGCCCCAGCATTTT

v_gene: TRBV19
abundance: NA
j_gene: TRBJ1-2
d_gene: TRBD1
CDR3aa: CASSLTRTGGNGYTF
CDR3nt: TGTGCCAGTAGTCTCACTCGGACAGGGGGTAATGGCTACACCTTC

v_gene: TRBV2
abundance: NA
j_gene: TRBJ2-1
d_gene: NA
CDR3aa: CASRAGTYNEQFF
CDR3nt: TGTGCCAGCAGGGCCGGGACTTACAATGAGCAGTTCTTC

v_gene: TRBV2
abundance: NA
j_gene: TRBJ1-5
d_gene: NA
CDR3aa: CASKTQVSNQPQHF
CDR3nt: TGTGCCAGCAAAACACAGGTTAGCAATCAGCCCCAGCATTTT

v_gene: TRBV5-4
abundance: NA
j_gene: TRBJ1-1
d_gene: NA
CDR3aa: CASSLMGGPEAFF
CDR3nt: TGTGCCAGCAGCTTGATGGGGGGGCCTGAAGCTTTCTTT

v_gene: TRBV28
abundance: NA
j_gene: TRBJ1-2
d_gene: NA
CDR3aa: CASSLRGGYGYTF
CDR3nt: TGTGCCAGCAGTTTAAGGGGGGGATATGGCTACACCTTC

v_gene: TRBV30
abundance: NA
j_gene: TRBJ2-3
d_gene: NA
CDR3aa: CAWSVLGTDTQYF
CDR3nt: TGTGCCTGGAGTGTCCTAGGCACAGATACGCAGTATTTT

v_gene: TRBV7-2
abundance: NA
j_gene: TRBJ1-1
d_gene: TRBD1
CDR3aa: CASSLRGMNTEAFF
CDR3nt: TGTGCCAGCAGCCTCAGGGGGATGAACACTGAAGCTTTCTTT

v_gene: TRBV9
abundance: NA
j_gene: TRBJ2-1
d_gene: NA
CDR3aa: CASSAYQGLSYNEQFF
CDR3nt: TGTGCCAGCAGCGCCTACCAGGGGCTATCCTACAATGAGCAGTTCTTC

v_gene: TRBV4-2
abundance: NA
j_gene: TRBJ2-7
d_gene: NA
CDR3aa: CASSQSVVSSYEQYF
CDR3nt: TGTGCCAGCAGCCAGTCGGTCGTGAGCTCCTACGAGCAGTACTTC

v_gene: TRBV19
abundance: NA
j_gene: TRBJ1-4
d_gene: NA
CDR3aa: CASSTRQADNEKLFF
CDR3nt: TGTGCCAGTAGTACACGACAGGCTGATAATGAAAAACTGTTTTTT

v_gene: TRBV5-1
abundance: NA
j_gene: TRBJ1-3
d_gene: NA
CDR3aa: CASSSGGGNTIYF
CDR3nt: TGCGCCAGCAGCTCCGGGGGAGGAAACACCATATATTTT

v_gene: TRBV19
abundance: NA
j_gene: TRBJ2-7
d_gene: TRBD1
CDR3aa: CASTTQGDDEQYF
CDR3nt: TGTGCCAGTACTACCCAGGGGGACGACGAGCAGTACTTC

v_gene: TRBV5-1
abundance: NA
j_gene: TRBJ2-3
d_gene: TRBD2
CDR3aa: CASSLEQREGLDTQYF
CDR3nt: TGCGCCAGCAGCTTGGAGCAGCGGGAGGGCCTGGATACGCAGTATTTT

v_gene: TRBV4-1
abundance: NA
j_gene: TRBJ1-5
d_gene: TRBD1
CDR3aa: CASSYGPGQGNQPQHF
CDR3nt: TGCGCCAGCAGCTATGGTCCGGGACAGGGTAATCAGCCCCAGCATTTT

v_gene: TRBV4-1
abundance: NA
j_gene: TRBJ2-3
d_gene: TRBD1
CDR3aa: CATQGAEDTQYF
CDR3nt: TGCGCCACACAGGGGGCTGAAGATACGCAGTATTTT

v_gene: TRBV30
abundance: NA
j_gene: TRBJ2-7
d_gene: TRBD2
CDR3aa: CAWSQGDYLRPYEQYF
CDR3nt: TGTGCCTGGAGCCAAGGGGACTACCTTCGTCCCTACGAGCAGTACTTC

v_gene: TRBV7-2
abundance: NA
j_gene: TRBJ2-7
d_gene: NA
CDR3aa: CASSPTLGEQYF
CDR3nt: TGTGCCAGCAGCCCCACTCTCGGCGAGCAGTACTTC

v_gene: TRBV6-1
abundance: NA
j_gene: TRBJ1-1
d_gene: TRBD1
CDR3aa: CASRTGWNTEAFF
CDR3nt: TGTGCCAGCAGGACAGGGTGGAACACTGAAGCTTTCTTT

v_gene: TRBV6-6
abundance: NA
j_gene: TRBJ2-2
d_gene: NA
CDR3aa: CASSPYTGELFF
CDR3nt: TGTGCCAGCAGCCCATACACCGGGGAGCTGTTTTTT

v_gene: TRBV25-1
abundance: NA
j_gene: TRBJ2-3
d_gene: NA
CDR3aa: CASSEKLRGSWADTQYF
CDR3nt: TGTGCCAGCAGTGAAAAGTTACGGGGTAGTTGGGCAGATACGCAGTATTTT